This TCR beta chain was sequenced for a study of blood T cell repertoires in COVID-19. CDR3 size: 13 residues. The V end was cut by 2 bases, the J end by 3 bases, with 7 bases between. Germline V gene lookup returns CDR1 SGHTA and CDR2 FQGTGA. Only in-frame clones appear in the TCRdb table, and some are missing; sequencing was by immunoSEQ multiplex PCR. The sample holds over 250,000 clones, 86% seen once. Only a few counts were recorded for this clone. The rearrangement joins TRBV7-3 to TRBJ1-1; D unresolved. The receptor was isolated from a woman aged 18-35 years who had recovered from COVID-19. The sample taken for sequencing was PBMCs or T cells enriched from blood (not recorded which). In nucleotides, the CDR3 is TGTGCCAGCAGCTTAGGAGTGCACACTGAAGCTTTCTTT. This codes for CASSLGVHTEAFF.